This entry describes one T cell receptor beta chain. The sample originates from a study of post-analysis software for immune sequencing data. Unique molecular identifiers were present in the TCR beta cDNA libraries. TCRdb redid the calling of the PCR reads with MiXCR, one entry per CDR3 protein. The table includes some 800,000 distinct CDR3 sequences, about half detected once. The sample consisted of blood. The clonotype originates from a girl aged 10 to 17 with multiple sclerosis.

The DNA for the CDR3 is TGTGCCAGCAGTTACTCCTCGGATCGAGGAGCTTTCTTT. This codes for CASSYSSDRGAFF. The genes are TRBV6-5 and TRBJ1-1; D ambiguous. Germline CDR1 MNHEY, CDR2 SVGAGI. Trimming stripped 0 bases from V and 10 bases from J, with 12 bases between. The CDR3 runs to 13 residues.